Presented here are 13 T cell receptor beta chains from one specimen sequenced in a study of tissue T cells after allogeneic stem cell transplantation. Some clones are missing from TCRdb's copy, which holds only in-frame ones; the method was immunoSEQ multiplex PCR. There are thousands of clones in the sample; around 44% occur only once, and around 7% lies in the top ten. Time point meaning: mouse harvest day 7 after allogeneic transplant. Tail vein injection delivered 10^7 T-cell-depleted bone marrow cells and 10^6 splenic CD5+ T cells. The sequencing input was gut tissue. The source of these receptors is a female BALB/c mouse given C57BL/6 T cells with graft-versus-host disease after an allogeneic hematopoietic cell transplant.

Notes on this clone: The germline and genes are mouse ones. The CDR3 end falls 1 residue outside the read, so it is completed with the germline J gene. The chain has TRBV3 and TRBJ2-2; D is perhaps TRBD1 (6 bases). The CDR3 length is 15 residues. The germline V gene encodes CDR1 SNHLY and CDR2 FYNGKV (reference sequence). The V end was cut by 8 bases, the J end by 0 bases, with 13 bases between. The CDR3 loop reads CASGPGHSNTGQLYF. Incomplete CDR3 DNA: TGTGCCAGCGGCCCGGGACATTCAAACACCGGGCAGCTCTAC.

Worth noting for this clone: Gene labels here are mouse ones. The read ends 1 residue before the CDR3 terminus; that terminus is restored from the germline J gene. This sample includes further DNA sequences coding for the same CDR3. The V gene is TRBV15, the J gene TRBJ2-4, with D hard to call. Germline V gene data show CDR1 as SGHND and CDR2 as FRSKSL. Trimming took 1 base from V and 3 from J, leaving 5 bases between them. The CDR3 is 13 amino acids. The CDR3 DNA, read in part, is TGTGCCAGCAGTTTAGGCGGGCAAAACACCTTGTAC. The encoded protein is CASSLGGQNTLY. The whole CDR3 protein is CASSLGGQNTLYF. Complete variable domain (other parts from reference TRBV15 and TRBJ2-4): DAGVTQTPRHEVAEKGQTIILKCEPVSGHNDLFWYRQTKIQGLELLSYFRSKSLMEDGGAFKDRFKAEMLNSSFSTLKIQPTEPKDSAVYLCASSLGGQNTLYFGAGTRLSVL.

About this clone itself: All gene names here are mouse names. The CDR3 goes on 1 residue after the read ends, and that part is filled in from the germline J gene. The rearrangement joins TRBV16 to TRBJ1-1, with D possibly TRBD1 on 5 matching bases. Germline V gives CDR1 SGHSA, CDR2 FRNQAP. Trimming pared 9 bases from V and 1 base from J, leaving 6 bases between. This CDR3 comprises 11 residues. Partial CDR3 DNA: TGTGCAAGGGGGCGGAACACAGAAGTCTTC. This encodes CARGRNTEVF. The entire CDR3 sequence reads CARGRNTEVFF.

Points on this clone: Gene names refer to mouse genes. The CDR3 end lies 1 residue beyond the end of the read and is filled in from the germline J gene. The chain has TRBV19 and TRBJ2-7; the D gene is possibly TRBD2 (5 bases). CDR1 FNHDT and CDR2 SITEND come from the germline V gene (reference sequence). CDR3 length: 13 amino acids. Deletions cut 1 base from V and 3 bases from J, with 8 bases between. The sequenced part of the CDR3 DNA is TGTGCCAGCAGTATAAGTGGGGTCTATGAACAGTAC. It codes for CASSISGVYEQY. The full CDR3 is CASSISGVYEQYF.

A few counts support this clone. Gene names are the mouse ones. Here the CDR3 reads CASSHSGNTLYF. The CDR3 DNA, read in part, is TGTGCCAGCTCTCATTCTGGAAATACGCTCTAT. The genes are TRBV12-1 and TRBJ1-3; D is undetermined. Sequencing ends 1 residue short of the CDR3 end; the germline J gene provides the rest. This CDR3 has 12 residues. Germline V gives CDR1 SGHSN, CDR2 HYEKVE. The V end lost 2 bases, the J end lost 0 bases, and 1 base lay between the germline ends.

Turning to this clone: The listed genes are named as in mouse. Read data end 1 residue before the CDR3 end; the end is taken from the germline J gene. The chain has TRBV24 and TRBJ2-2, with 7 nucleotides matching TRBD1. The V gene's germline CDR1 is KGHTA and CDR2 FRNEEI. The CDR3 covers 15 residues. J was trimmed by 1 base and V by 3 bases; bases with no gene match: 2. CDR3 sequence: CASSLDRVNTGQLYF. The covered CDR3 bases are TGTGCCAGCAGTCTCGACAGGGTAAACACCGGGCAGCTCTAC.

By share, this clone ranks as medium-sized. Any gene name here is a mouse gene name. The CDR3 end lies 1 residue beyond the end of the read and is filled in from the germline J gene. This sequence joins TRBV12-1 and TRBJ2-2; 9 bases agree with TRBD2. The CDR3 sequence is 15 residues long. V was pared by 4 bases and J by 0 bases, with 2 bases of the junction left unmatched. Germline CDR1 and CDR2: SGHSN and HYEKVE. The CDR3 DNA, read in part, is TGTGCCAGCTCGCCTGGGGGGGCAAACACCGGGCAGCTCTAC. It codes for CASSPGGANTGQLY. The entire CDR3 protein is CASSPGGANTGQLYF.

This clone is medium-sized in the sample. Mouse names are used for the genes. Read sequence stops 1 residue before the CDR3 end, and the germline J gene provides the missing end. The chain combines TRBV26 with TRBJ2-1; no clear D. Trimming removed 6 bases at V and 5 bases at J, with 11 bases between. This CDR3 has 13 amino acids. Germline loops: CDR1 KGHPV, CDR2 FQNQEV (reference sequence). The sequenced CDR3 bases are TGTGCCAGCAGAGTAGGCATGCATGCTGAGCAGTTC. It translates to CASRVGMHAEQF. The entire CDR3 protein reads CASRVGMHAEQFF.

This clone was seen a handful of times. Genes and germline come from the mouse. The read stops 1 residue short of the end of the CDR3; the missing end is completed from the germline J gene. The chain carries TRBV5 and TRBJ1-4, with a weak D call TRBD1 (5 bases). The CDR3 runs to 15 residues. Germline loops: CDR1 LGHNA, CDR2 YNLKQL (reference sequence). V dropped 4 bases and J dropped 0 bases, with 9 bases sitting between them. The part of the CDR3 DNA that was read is TGTGCCAGCAGCCCCCAGGGCGTTTCCAACGAAAGATTATTT. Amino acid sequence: CASSPQGVSNERLF. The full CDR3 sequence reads CASSPQGVSNERLFF.

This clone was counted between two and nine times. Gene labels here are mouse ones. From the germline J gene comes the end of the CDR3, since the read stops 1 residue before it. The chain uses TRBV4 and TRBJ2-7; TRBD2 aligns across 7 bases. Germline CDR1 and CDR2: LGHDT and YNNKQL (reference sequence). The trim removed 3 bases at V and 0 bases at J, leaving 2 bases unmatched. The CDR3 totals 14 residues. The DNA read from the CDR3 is TGTGCCAGCAGCTACTGGGGGAGCTCCTATGAACAGTAC. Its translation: CASSYWGSSYEQY. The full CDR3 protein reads CASSYWGSSYEQYF.

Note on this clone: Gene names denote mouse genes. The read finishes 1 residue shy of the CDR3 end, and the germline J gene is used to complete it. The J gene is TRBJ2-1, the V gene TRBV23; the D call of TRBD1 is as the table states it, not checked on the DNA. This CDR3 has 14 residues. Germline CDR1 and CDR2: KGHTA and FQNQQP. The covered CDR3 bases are TGCTCCAGCAGTCAACAGGGGAACTATGCTGAGCAGTTC. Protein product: CSSSQQGNYAEQF. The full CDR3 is CSSSQQGNYAEQFF.

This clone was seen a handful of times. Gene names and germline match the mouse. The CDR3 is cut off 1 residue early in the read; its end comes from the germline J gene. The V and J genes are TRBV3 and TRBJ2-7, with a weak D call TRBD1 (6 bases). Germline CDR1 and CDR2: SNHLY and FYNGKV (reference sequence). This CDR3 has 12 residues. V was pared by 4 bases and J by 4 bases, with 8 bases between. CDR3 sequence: CASSSQGYEQYF. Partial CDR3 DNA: TGTGCCAGCAGCTCACAGGGTTATGAACAGTAC.

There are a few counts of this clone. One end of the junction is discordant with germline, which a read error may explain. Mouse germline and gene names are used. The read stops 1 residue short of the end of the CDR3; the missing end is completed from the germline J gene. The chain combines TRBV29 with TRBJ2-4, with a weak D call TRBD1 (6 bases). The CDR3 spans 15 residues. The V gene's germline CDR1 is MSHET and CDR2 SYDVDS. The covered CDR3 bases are TGTGCTAGCAGGTTATCCGGGACAACTCAAAACACCTTGTAC. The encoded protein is CASRLSGTTQNTLY. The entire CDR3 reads CASRLSGTTQNTLYF.